The rows below give T cell receptor beta chains drawn from one sample of a study of immune evolution from preneoplasia to lung adenocarcinoma. Clones were sequenced by immunoSEQ multiplex PCR, and TCRdb holds only the in-frame ones, with some missing. This table has fewer than 8,000 clones, roughly 84% appearing once. The sample comprised FFPE minimally invasive lung adenocarcinoma tissue. The receptors come from a person aged 70 to 85 with lung adenocarcinoma. CDR3s include the opening cysteine and the closing phenylalanine or tryptophan. D genes are given only for firm matches. Not every row has a clone size; where given, it reads once, few, many or a size class.

CDR3aa	CDR3nt	v_gene	j_gene	d_gene	abundance	len
CSVEEELALPGELFF	TGCAGCGTTGAAGAGGAGCTAGCGTTGCCCGGGGAGCTGTTTTTT	TRBV29-1	TRBJ2-2	NA	NA	15
CASSENTNTEAFF	TGTGCCAGCTCAGAGAACACCAACACTGAAGCTTTCTTT	TRBV18	TRBJ1-1	NA	NA	13
CASRRTGLSGNTIYF	TGCGCCAGCAGAAGAACAGGCCTCTCTGGAAACACCATATATTTT	TRBV10-2	TRBJ1-3	NA	NA	15
CASSARQGNYGYTF	TGTGCCAGCAGTGCCCGACAGGGTAACTATGGCTACACCTTC	TRBV6-1	TRBJ1-2	TRBD1	NA	14
CASSFLSSGKNYGYTF	TGCGCCAGCAGCTTTTTGAGCAGCGGCAAAAACTATGGCTACACCTTC	TRBV5-1	TRBJ1-2	NA	NA	16
CSALAADTQYF	TGCAGTGCTTTAGCTGCAGATACGCAGTATTTT	TRBV20-1	TRBJ2-3	NA	few	11
CASSSGGFTYEQYF	TGTGCCAGCAGTTCCGGGGGATTTACCTACGAGCAGTACTTC	TRBV28	TRBJ2-7	NA	NA	14
CASSLRASGQETQYF	TGTGCCAGCAGTTTGAGGGCTAGCGGGCAAGAGACCCAGTACTTC	TRBV2	TRBJ2-5	TRBD2	NA	15
CASSQTKGPNTEAFF	TGTGCCAGCAGCCAGACGAAGGGGCCGAACACTGAAGCTTTCTTT	TRBV14	TRBJ1-1	NA	NA	15
CSGRQRNTGELFF	TGCAGCGGTCGGCAGCGGAACACCGGGGAGCTGTTTTTT	TRBV29-1	TRBJ2-2	NA	NA	13
CASSPRGTTSVSYEQYF	TGTGCCAGCAGCCCTAGAGGAACGACTAGCGTCTCCTACGAGCAGTACTTC	TRBV7-8	TRBJ2-7	TRBD2	NA	17
CASSLGAKETQYF	TGTGCCAGCAGCTTGGGGGCAAAAGAGACCCAGTACTTC	TRBV11-2	TRBJ2-5	NA	NA	13
CASSQEAGSEKLFF	TGTGCCAGCAGCCAAGAGGCAGGTAGTGAAAAACTGTTTTTT	TRBV4-2	TRBJ1-4	NA	NA	14
CASSSGTSGKGNGELFF	TGTGCCAGCAGCTCCGGGACTAGCGGGAAAGGGAACGGGGAGCTGTTTTTT	TRBV5-4	TRBJ2-2	TRBD2	NA	17
CASSQTGTGDSGANVLTF	TGTGCCAGCTCCCAAACCGGGACAGGGGACTCTGGGGCCAACGTCCTGACTTTC	TRBV18	TRBJ2-6	TRBD1	NA	18
CASRTGGANYGYTF	TGTGCCAGCAGGACAGGAGGCGCTAACTATGGCTACACCTTC	TRBV6-6	TRBJ1-2	NA	NA	14
CASSYPTGGEKLFF	TGTGCCAGCAGCTACCCGACAGGGGGAGAAAAACTGTTTTTT	TRBV5-6	TRBJ1-4	TRBD1	NA	14
CASSLREGAKAFF	TGTGCCAGCAGCCTCAGAGAGGGCGCGAAAGCTTTCTTT	TRBV9	TRBJ1-1	NA	NA	13
CASSRGYPGEGQYF	TGTGCCAGCAGCCGGGGGTACCCGGGGGAGGGCCAGTACTTC	TRBV11-3	TRBJ2-5	TRBD2	NA	14
CASSYSMPYEQYF	TGTGCCAGCAGTTACTCGATGCCCTACGAGCAGTACTTC	TRBV6-6	TRBJ2-7	NA	few	13
CASSLLTGRSGNTIYF	TGTGCCAGCAGCCTCCTCACAGGTCGCTCTGGAAACACCATATATTTT	TRBV11-2	TRBJ1-3	NA	NA	16
CASSLGTF	TGTGCCAGCAGCTTAGGCACCTTC	TRBV5-8	TRBJ1-2	NA	NA	8
CASSPRGWQTQYF	TGTGCCAGCAGTCCCCGGGGTTGGCAGACCCAGTACTTC	TRBV6-1	TRBJ2-5	NA	NA	13
CASSQGGQVNEQYF	TGTGCCAGCAGCCAGGGGGGACAAGTAAACGAGCAGTACTTC	TRBV2	TRBJ2-7	NA	NA	14
CAISETGLHYEQYF	TGTGCCATCAGTGAGACAGGGCTCCACTACGAGCAGTACTTC	TRBV10-3	TRBJ2-7	NA	once	14
CASHKVDYGYTF	TGTGCCAGTCATAAAGTGGACTATGGCTACACCTTC	TRBV19	TRBJ1-2	NA	NA	12
CASSLNRGAADTQYF	TGTGCCAGCAGCTTAAACAGGGGCGCGGCAGATACGCAGTATTTT	TRBV7-9	TRBJ2-3	TRBD1	NA	15
CASSLGEIERPGELFF	TGTGCCAGCAGCTTGGGGGAGATAGAGAGACCCGGGGAGCTGTTTTTT	TRBV5-4	TRBJ2-2	NA	NA	16
CSASLANEQFF	TGCAGTGCTTCACTAGCTAATGAGCAGTTCTTC	TRBV20-1	TRBJ2-1	NA	once	11
CASSYSRDITAGKYF	TGTGCCAGCAGTTACTCCCGGGACATTACGGCGGGAAAGTACTTC	TRBV6-5	TRBJ2-7	NA	NA	15
CASSFGPYEQYF	TGTGCCAGCAGCTTTGGTCCCTACGAGCAGTACTTC	TRBV7-9	TRBJ2-7	NA	NA	12
CASSLRGEQYF	TGTGCCAGCAGCTTAAGAGGCGAGCAGTACTTC	TRBV5-6	TRBJ2-7	NA	NA	11
CASSLASGGDKNIQYF	TGTGCCAGCAGCTTGGCCAGCGGGGGGGACAAAAACATTCAGTACTTC	TRBV5-4	TRBJ2-4	TRBD2	NA	16
CASRPGVRGYGYTF	TGTGCCAGTAGGCCGGGGGTTCGGGGCTATGGCTACACCTTC	TRBV19	TRBJ1-2	NA	NA	14
CSVEDIERLDLRETQYF	TGCAGCGTTGAAGATATAGAGCGGTTGGACCTCAGAGAGACCCAGTACTTC	TRBV29-1	TRBJ2-5	NA	NA	17
CAWSVQFYEQYF	TGTGCCTGGAGTGTCCAGTTTTACGAGCAGTACTTC	TRBV30	TRBJ2-7	NA	NA	12
CASSDWTDPNQPQHF	TGTGCCAGCAGTGATTGGACAGACCCGAATCAGCCCCAGCATTTT	TRBV25-1	TRBJ1-5	NA	NA	15
CASREGWGGAEAFF	TGTGCCAGCAGGGAAGGTTGGGGAGGGGCCGAAGCTTTCTTT	TRBV6-1	TRBJ1-1	NA	NA	14
CASSPRDRETGELFF	TGTGCCAGCAGCCCCCGGGACAGGGAAACCGGGGAGCTGTTTTTT	TRBV9	TRBJ2-2	TRBD1	NA	15
CASIAGTGGAKTEAFF	TGTGCCAGCATCGCCGGGACAGGGGGCGCAAAGACTGAAGCTTTCTTT	TRBV2	TRBJ1-1	TRBD1	NA	16
CASSQGLADPGAQYF	TGCGCCAGCAGCCAAGGACTAGCGGACCCAGGGGCCCAGTACTTC	TRBV4-1	TRBJ2-5	TRBD2	once	15
CASSPSLFRDYNSPLHF	TGCGCCAGCAGCCCAAGCTTGTTCAGGGACTATAATTCACCCCTCCACTTT	TRBV5-1	TRBJ1-6	NA	NA	17
CASSYWDRGDEQFF	TGTGCCAGCAGTTACTGGGACAGGGGCGATGAGCAGTTCTTC	TRBV6-8	TRBJ2-1	TRBD1	NA	14
CASSQREGMGQPQHF	TGTGCCAGCAGCCAACGAGAGGGAATGGGTCAGCCCCAGCATTTT	TRBV2	TRBJ1-5	NA	NA	15